This T cell receptor beta chain was sequenced for a study of T cell responses to AZD1222 COVID-19 vaccine. Looking at the study overall: Both about-4-week and about-12-week second-dose recipients were combined.

The assay was immunoSEQ multiplex PCR, and TCRdb's table has in-frame clones only and misses some. The sample consists of around 180,000 clones, around 89% of them appearing once. As concerns this clone: Its antigen is unidentified.

The germline V gene encodes CDR1 SGHAT and CDR2 FQNNGV. Between the trimmed V and J ends, which lost 1 base and 2 bases, there was a span of 9 bases. The CDR3 is made up of 14 amino acids. Study-wide points: Only a handful of AZD1222 recipients, six or seven in all, had baseline seropositivity.

The gene calls are TRBV11-2 and TRBJ2-7; D remains ambiguous. This sample comprised peripheral blood, obtained on day 0 of AZD1222 vaccination. The sequence came from an adult in good health. The CDR3 spells CASSLVPGPYEQYF. For the CDR3, the DNA is TGTGCCAGCAGCTTAGTCCCCGGCCCCTACGAGCAGTACTTC. Full variable domain (remainder filled in from reference TRBV11-2 and TRBJ2-7): EAGVAQSPRYKIIEKRQSVAFWCNPISGHATLYWYQQILGQGPKLLIQFQNNGVVDDSQLPKDRFSAERLKGVDSTLKIQPAKLEDSAVYLCASSLVPGPYEQYFGPGTRLTVT.